This T cell receptor beta chain originates from a study of CD8 T cells in Susac syndrome. RNA in amounts of about 0.5 to 1 ug was reverse transcribed with random hexamers. TCRdb itself ran the immunoSEQ multiplex PCR reads through MiXCR, one entry per CDR3 protein. Among 150,000 to 250,000 distinct CDR3 sequences listed, 90% to 95% were seen once. The clonotype was recovered from a human donor with multiple sclerosis. Sequenced material: CD4+ T cells from PBMCs.

The chain's CDR3 is CASSLLGQGAHEQYF. Written as DNA, the CDR3 is TGTGCCAGCAGCTTACTGGGACAGGGGGCACACGAGCAGTACTTC. The chain recombines TRBV7-9 with TRBJ2-7; TRBD1 matches 12 bases. V dropped 2 bases and J dropped 5; count of bases not matched to a gene: 4. The length of the CDR3 is 15 residues. CDR1 and CDR2 from the germline V gene are SEHNR and FQNEAQ (reference sequence).